These T cell receptor beta chains were read from a single sample in a study of T cell responses to AZD1222 COVID-19 vaccine. The protocol was immunoSEQ multiplex PCR, while the TCRdb copy is restricted to in-frame clones and leaves out a portion. The top ten clones hold 0.99% of a sample with 150,000 to 200,000 clones, under 95% of them seen once. Sequenced here: peripheral blood, sampled on day 0 of AZD1222 vaccination. These receptors were collected from an adult in good health. Both conserved end residues are part of each CDR3. Fields, in order: D gene, CDR3 length, clone size, V gene, J gene, CDR3 protein, CDR3 DNA. A D gene is named only where the DNA matches it firmly. Clone size is given for some rows only: seen once, a few or many times, or a class if the clone is expanded.

TRBD1	18	once	TRBV5-1	TRBJ2-6	CASSLWGTGGSGANVLTF	TGCGCCAGCAGCTTGTGGGGGACAGGGGGCTCTGGGGCCAACGTCCTGACTTTC
NA	15	NA	TRBV7-9	TRBJ2-7	CASSLGQGGPYEQYF	TGTGCCAGCAGCTTAGGGCAGGGTGGGCCCTACGAGCAGTACTTC
NA	14	NA	TRBV19	TRBJ1-1	CASSTRDINTEAFF	TGTGCCAGTAGTACCCGGGACATAAACACTGAAGCTTTCTTT
NA	13	NA	TRBV29-1	TRBJ1-5	CSVVKFPGEPQHF	TGCAGCGTTGTAAAGTTCCCCGGTGAGCCCCAGCATTTT
TRBD2	16	NA	TRBV5-6	TRBJ2-5	CASSLELAGGQETQYF	TGTGCCAGCAGCTTGGAGCTAGCGGGGGGACAAGAGACCCAGTACTTC
TRBD1	15	NA	TRBV7-8	TRBJ1-1	CASSLGTGMNTEAFF	TGTGCCAGCAGCTTAGGGACAGGCATGAACACTGAAGCTTTCTTT
NA	12	NA	TRBV27	TRBJ1-6	CASSFGRGPLHF	TGTGCCAGCAGTTTCGGGCGGGGACCCCTCCACTTT
NA	13	NA	TRBV27	TRBJ2-1	CASSLGPNNEQFF	TGTGCCAGCAGTCTGGGACCCAATAATGAGCAGTTCTTC
TRBD2	15	NA	TRBV27	TRBJ2-5	CASSSTSRLAETQYF	TGTGCCAGCAGTTCGACTAGCCGCCTGGCTGAGACCCAGTACTTC
NA	16	once	TRBV7-9	TRBJ2-5	CASSSYRAGPQETQYF	TGTGCCAGCAGCTCCTACCGGGCGGGCCCCCAAGAGACCCAGTACTTC
NA	12	NA	TRBV28	TRBJ2-3	CASKVSTDTQYF	TGTGCCAGCAAGGTTAGCACAGATACGCAGTATTTT
NA	12	NA	TRBV7-2	TRBJ1-5	CASRVQDQPQHF	TGTGCCAGCAGGGTCCAGGATCAGCCCCAGCATTTT
NA	12	NA	TRBV27	TRBJ2-7	CASSLQGGEQYF	TGTGCCAGCAGTTTACAGGGTGGCGAGCAGTACTTC
NA	14	NA	TRBV6-2/TRBV6-3	TRBJ1-6	CASSYDWENSPLHF	TGTGCCAGCAGTTACGACTGGGAAAATTCACCCCTCCACTTT
NA	16	NA	TRBV28	TRBJ1-3	CASSFPGLTSGNTIYF	TGTGCCAGCAGTTTCCCGGGACTGACGTCTGGAAACACCATATATTTT
TRBD2	14	NA	TRBV2	TRBJ2-1	CASRGGLAYNEQFF	TGTGCCAGCAGGGGGGGACTAGCGTACAATGAGCAGTTCTTC
TRBD1	14	NA	TRBV3-1/TRBV3-2	TRBJ2-1	CASSQQNRGNEQFF	TGTGCCAGCAGCCAACAAAACAGGGGAAATGAGCAGTTCTTC
NA	13	NA	TRBV27	TRBJ1-2	CASSLSGQSGYTF	TGTGCCAGCAGTTTATCGGGACAAAGCGGCTACACCTTC
TRBD1	13	NA	TRBV2	TRBJ1-5	CASSDDRVQPQHF	TGTGCCAGCAGTGATGACAGGGTTCAGCCCCAGCATTTT
TRBD1	16	few	TRBV2	TRBJ2-1	CARQLENRGSYNEQFF	TGTGCCAGGCAATTGGAAAACAGGGGGAGTTACAATGAGCAGTTCTTC
TRBD2	15	NA	TRBV6-5	TRBJ2-2	CASSMGLAITGELFF	TGTGCCAGCAGTATGGGACTAGCCATCACCGGGGAGCTGTTTTTT
NA	13	NA	TRBV6-1	TRBJ1-2	CASSDARVRGYTF	TGTGCCAGCAGTGACGCCCGGGTGCGCGGCTACACCTTC
NA	19	NA	TRBV2	TRBJ2-6	CASSLWGGHSLTGANVLTF	TGTGCCAGCAGTCTCTGGGGGGGACATAGTCTCACTGGGGCCAACGTCCTGACTTTC
TRBD1	13	NA	TRBV6-5	TRBJ2-7	CASSSRQGHEQYF	TGTGCCAGCAGTTCGAGACAGGGCCACGAGCAGTACTTC
NA	15	NA	TRBV4-1	TRBJ1-2	CASSQDYAGRVSYTF	TGCGCCAGCAGCCAAGATTATGCCGGCCGGGTGAGCTACACCTTC
TRBD1	18	NA	TRBV23-1	TRBJ2-7	CASPPTKIHGTGLYEQYF	TGCGCCAGCCCCCCAACGAAAATCCATGGGACAGGGCTATACGAGCAGTACTTC
TRBD1	16	once	TRBV5-1	TRBJ1-1	CASSRQPGQRNTEAFF	TGCGCCAGCAGCCGCCAACCGGGACAGAGGAACACTGAAGCTTTCTTT
NA	14	NA	TRBV5-4	TRBJ1-2	CASSLAGVDYGYTF	TGTGCCAGCAGCTTGGCAGGGGTTGATTATGGCTACACCTTC
NA	15	NA	TRBV6-2/TRBV6-3	TRBJ1-6	CASSPGLSYNSPLHF	TGTGCCAGCAGTCCGGGGTTATCCTATAATTCACCCCTCCACTTT
NA	12	NA	TRBV9	TRBJ1-2	CASSQVGRTYTF	TGTGCCAGCAGCCAAGTCGGACGGACCTACACCTTC
NA	17	NA	TRBV11-2	TRBJ1-1	CASSLDYRGLPDSEAFF	TGTGCCAGCAGCTTAGATTACCGCGGCCTACCGGACTCTGAAGCTTTCTTT
NA	13	NA	TRBV7-2	TRBJ1-5	CASSAGWDQPQHF	TGTGCCAGCAGTGCAGGGTGGGATCAGCCCCAGCATTTT
TRBD1	15	few	TRBV9	TRBJ2-7	CASSVGTGATYEQYF	TGTGCCAGCAGCGTTGGGACAGGGGCCACCTACGAGCAGTACTTC
NA	13	NA	TRBV24-1	TRBJ2-1	CATSRGGSSEQFF	TGTGCCACCAGTCGAGGGGGAAGTAGTGAGCAGTTCTTC
NA	12	NA	TRBV3-1/TRBV3-2	TRBJ1-1	CASSQGNTEAFF	TGTGCCAGCAGCCAAGGAAACACTGAAGCTTTCTTT
NA	14	NA	TRBV15	TRBJ1-2	CATSRVQTTHGYTF	TGTGCCACCAGCAGAGTTCAGACGACCCATGGCTACACCTTC
NA	14	NA	TRBV27	TRBJ1-1	CASSISGRHTEAFF	TGTGCCAGCAGTATTTCGGGCAGACACACTGAAGCTTTCTTT
NA	17	NA	TRBV5-8	TRBJ2-2	CASSLAPTGTGTGELFF	TGTGCCAGCAGCTTGGCCCCAACAGGGACGGGGACCGGGGAGCTGTTTTTT
NA	12	NA	TRBV6-5	TRBJ1-1	CASRTGSTEAFF	TGTGCCAGCAGGACAGGAAGCACTGAAGCTTTCTTT
NA	14	NA	TRBV7-9	TRBJ1-1	CASSLSRLGTEAFF	TGTGCCAGCAGCTTAAGCAGGTTGGGCACTGAAGCTTTCTTT
NA	14	few	TRBV9	TRBJ2-7	CASSVGAVTYEQYF	TGTGCCAGCAGCGTAGGGGCCGTAACCTACGAGCAGTACTTC
NA	13	NA	TRBV18	TRBJ1-5	CASSPQRNQPQHF	TGTGCCAGCTCACCACAGCGCAATCAGCCCCAGCATTTT
NA	12	few	TRBV11-2	TRBJ1-5	CASSLGNQPQHF	TGTGCCAGCAGCTTGGGAAATCAGCCCCAGCATTTT
TRBD2	16	NA	TRBV11-1	TRBJ2-1	CASSPIAGRNRNEQFF	TGTGCCAGCAGCCCCATAGCGGGAAGGAACCGCAATGAGCAGTTCTTC
TRBD1	17	once	TRBV19	TRBJ1-2	CASSTILTGNGNYGYTF	TGTGCCAGTAGTACGATATTGACAGGGAATGGTAACTATGGCTACACCTTC
TRBD2	13	NA	TRBV29-1	TRBJ2-7	CSVEGLAGVKQYF	TGCAGCGTTGAGGGACTAGCGGGAGTTAAGCAGTACTTC
NA	13	NA	TRBV7-3	TRBJ2-1	CASSLSSSGEQFF	TGTGCCAGCAGCTTATCTAGTTCGGGTGAGCAGTTCTTC
NA	13	NA	TRBV7-2	TRBJ1-5	CASSGIGNQPQHF	TGTGCCAGCTCCGGGATTGGCAATCAGCCCCAGCATTTT
TRBD2	16	NA	TRBV7-9	TRBJ2-7	CASSPTGTSVIYEQYF	TGTGCCAGCAGCCCCACCGGGACTAGCGTAATCTACGAGCAGTACTTC
NA	10	NA	TRBV29-1	TRBJ1-2	CSVVRDGYTF	TGCAGCGTTGTAAGGGATGGCTACACCTTC
TRBD2	17	NA	TRBV7-2	TRBJ2-1	CASSLVFSTGGRNEQFF	TGTGCCAGCAGCTTAGTCTTTTCAACGGGAGGGAGGAATGAGCAGTTCTTC
TRBD1	14	few	TRBV20-1	TRBJ2-7	CSASAGTVIDEQYF	TGCAGTGCTAGTGCCGGGACAGTGATCGACGAGCAGTACTTC
TRBD1	13	NA	TRBV29-1	TRBJ1-5	CSVGGQGNQPQHF	TGCAGCGTCGGCGGACAGGGCAATCAGCCCCAGCATTTT
TRBD1	14	NA	TRBV29-1	TRBJ2-7	CSVGTGGDIYEQYF	TGCAGCGTTGGGACAGGGGGAGATATCTACGAGCAGTACTTC
NA	14	few	TRBV29-1	TRBJ2-7	CSVDLREGTYEQYF	TGCAGCGTTGACTTACGAGAGGGGACCTACGAGCAGTACTTC